These 27 T cell receptor beta chains were sequenced from one sample in a study of T-cell reconstitution after alpha-beta-depleted transplantation in children. Preparing the TCRbeta library involved the use of unique molecular identifiers. A single record per CDR3 protein comes from TCRdb applying MiXCR to the PCR reads. The data show approximately 230,000 distinct CDR3 sequences, under 30% seen once. This specimen was PBMCs, taken before TCRalphabeta/CD19-depleted stem cell transplant. These receptors were collected from a girl aged 2-10 years with Fanconi anemia, due to receive a stem cell transplant.

This clonotype has a handful of counts. The CDR3 loop reads CASLISEKGCQPQHF. The DNA for the CDR3 is TGTGCCAGCCTAATTTCGGAGAAGGGGTGTCAGCCCCAGCATTTT. This chain connects TRBV21-1 to TRBJ1-5; TRBD1, the table's D call, was not compared with the DNA. TRBV21-1 is listed as a pseudogene. The length of the CDR3 is 15 residues.

There are many counts of this clonotype. The gene calls are TRBV12-3 or TRBV12-4 and TRBJ1-2, with TRBD1 matching 8 bases. There are 13 residues in the CDR3. The V segment lost 1 base and the J segment 5 bases; nucleotides outside the gene matches: 0. The CDR3 region is CASSLGTGYGYTF. Here the CDR3 DNA reads TGTGCCAGCAGTTTAGGGACAGGGTATGGCTACACCTTC.

There are many counts of this clonotype. This chain connects TRBV29-1 to TRBJ2-7; 9 bases match TRBD2. Trimming took 4 bases from V and 2 from J; bases not matched to a gene: 15. Germline V gives CDR1 SQVTM, CDR2 ANQGSEA. The CDR3 has 17 residues. The CDR3, as DNA: TGCAGCGTTGCCGGGGGGTTGCCTAGCGGGATGGCCTACGAGCAGTACTTC. This translates into CSVAGGLPSGMAYEQYF.

The chain couples TRBV5-6 to TRBJ2-1, with D unresolved. Germline CDR1 SGHDT, CDR2 YYEEEE. This CDR3 is built from 13 residues. V lost 1 base and J 3 bases, leaving 5 bases between the germline ends. The CDR3: CASSLMGYNEQFF. CDR3 nucleotide sequence: TGTGCCAGCAGCTTGATGGGCTACAATGAGCAGTTCTTC.

This clonotype appeared many times. The chain links TRBV15 to TRBJ2-3; D unclear. Trimming took off 1 base at V and 2 bases at J, with 13 bases between the two ends. Looked up from germline, CDR1 is LNHNV and CDR2 is YYDKDF (reference sequence). The CDR3 spans 16 residues. Here the CDR3 reads CATSRVSPRNTDTQYF. CDR3 bases: TGTGCCACCAGCAGAGTTTCACCACGAAACACAGATACGCAGTATTTT. The full variable domain, completed using reference TRBV15 and TRBJ2-3, is DAMVIQNPRYQVTQFGKPVTLSCSQTLNHNVMYWYQQKSSQAPKLLFHYYDKDFNNEADTPDNFQSRRPNTSFCFLDIRSPGLGDTAMYLCATSRVSPRNTDTQYFGPGTRLTVL.

This clonotype was observed many times. The J gene is TRBJ2-2, the V gene TRBV6-1; no clear D gene. The CDR3 length is 14 residues. V dropped 4 bases and J dropped 3 bases, with 9 bases sitting between them. Germline CDR1 is MNHNS and CDR2 is SASEGT. In nucleotides, the CDR3 is TGTGCCAGCAGTGGGCAGGTGTACACCGGGGAGCTGTTTTTT. Translation: CASSGQVYTGELFF.

The V gene is TRBV20-1, the J gene TRBJ1-1; TRBD1 is a possible D gene (5 bases). The CDR3 contains 12 residues. V dropped 1 base and J dropped 8 bases, with 11 bases sitting between them. Germline V CDR1 and CDR2: DFQATT, SNEGSKA (reference sequence). CDR3: CSARAGHAEAFF. CDR3 nucleotides: TGCAGTGCTAGAGCAGGGCACGCGGAAGCTTTCTTT.

The V call is TRBV2, the J call TRBJ1-5; the D is unclear. V was pared by 3 bases and J by 4 bases, with 7 bases between. Looked up from germline, CDR1 is SNHLY and CDR2 is FYNNEI. The CDR3 is 13 amino acids. CDR3 coding DNA: TGTGCCAGCAGTGACAGTTTTAATCAGCCCCAGCATTTT. This codes for CASSDSFNQPQHF.

The chain employs TRBV28 and TRBJ1-6; possibly TRBD1 for D (6 bases). The CDR3 loop spans 14 amino acids. V lost 3 bases and J 7 bases, leaving 10 bases between the germline ends. Germline V gene lookup returns CDR1 MDHEN and CDR2 SYDVKM. The CDR3 DNA reads as TGTGCCAGCAGTTTTAGGGGGTGGAATTCACCCCTCCACTTT. Translated: CASSFRGWNSPLHF.

The genes are TRBV6-4 and TRBJ2-1, with TRBD2 matching over 7 bases. Losses at the gene ends were 5 bases for V and 4 bases for J; bases not matched to a gene: 8. Germline lookup yields CDR1 MRHNA and CDR2 SNTAGT. The CDR3 totals 15 residues. CDR3 bases: TGTGCCAGCAGTCAGCTAGCGGCTGCATACAATGAGCAGTTCTTC. The encoded protein is CASSQLAAAYNEQFF.

This chain's CDR3 is CSVEDPPGENTEAFF. The CDR3 coding sequence is TGCAGCGTTGAAGATCCCCCAGGGGAGAACACTGAAGCTTTCTTT. V is TRBV29-1 and J is TRBJ1-1; a possible D gene is TRBD1 (6 bases). The V end lost 0 bases, the J end lost 1 base, and 12 bases lay between the germline ends. The CDR3 covers 15 residues. Per germline, CDR1 SQVTM and CDR2 ANQGSEA. Looking up the rest from reference TRBV29-1 and TRBJ1-1 gives the full variable domain: SAVISQKPSRDICQRGTSLTIQCQVDSQVTMMFWYRQQPGQSLTLIATANQGSEATYESGFVIDKFPISRPNLTFSTLTVSNMSPEDSSIYLCSVEDPPGENTEAFFGQGTRLTVV.

V gene TRBV7-2 combines with J gene TRBJ2-7; 11 positions agree with TRBD2. CDR1 is SGHTA and CDR2 is FQGNSA in the germline V gene. This CDR3 has 14 amino acids. Germline trimming cut 4 bases from V and 7 bases from J; bases unmatched to any gene: 6. DNA of the CDR3: TGTGCCAGCAGCTCCACACTAGCGGGAGATGAGCAGTACTTC. Translated, it gives CASSSTLAGDEQYF.

This clonotype appeared many times. Here the CDR3 DNA reads TGCAGCGTTGAGGACAGAGGTAACACCATATATTTT. This encodes CSVEDRGNTIYF. The chain links TRBV29-1 to TRBJ1-3; TRBD1 might be the D (6 bases). From germline, CDR1 is SQVTM and CDR2 ANQGSEA. The CDR3 sequence is 12 residues long. Trimming took off 3 bases at V and 7 bases at J, with 10 bases between the two ends.

This clonotype was found many times. The chain combines TRBV7-2 with TRBJ2-1, with 7 bases identical to TRBD2. This CDR3 spans 15 amino acids. Trimming removed 3 bases from V and 4 bases from J; junction bases left unmatched: 6. Germline lookup yields CDR1 SGHTA and CDR2 FQGNSA. The CDR3 DNA sequence: TGTGCCAGCAGCTTTCTCGGGGGGACTTACAATGAGCAGTTCTTC. It is translated as CASSFLGGTYNEQFF.

In this sample, this clonotype turned up a few times. The chain links TRBV10-3 to TRBJ2-5; no reliable D call. V shed 7 bases and J shed 5 bases, with 17 bases lying between them. Germline V gene lookup returns CDR1 ENHRY and CDR2 SYGVKD. The CDR3 consists of 14 residues. CDR3 in DNA: TGTGCCATCAAGGCGATGGGCCAATCGGAGACCCAGTACTTC. It specifies CAIKAMGQSETQYF.

This chain joins TRBV20-1 and TRBJ2-4; D gene uncertain. CDR3 length: 13 residues. V was shortened by 3 bases and J by 0 bases, with 6 bases between the two germline ends. Germline V gene sequence: CDR1 DFQATT, CDR2 SNEGSKA (reference sequence). The CDR3 reads CSASVIAKNIQYF. In DNA form, the CDR3 reads TGCAGTGCTAGCGTCATAGCCAAAAACATTCAGTACTTC.

DNA of the CDR3: TGTGCCAGCGCGTGGCGGGTGGTCAATGAGCAGTTCTTC. Translating it yields CASAWRVVNEQFF. This chain uses TRBV5-5 with TRBJ2-1; tentatively, D is TRBD2 (5 bases). Germline CDR1 SGHKS, CDR2 YYEKEE (reference sequence). The CDR3 runs 13 residues. The V end lost 7 bases, the J end lost 6 bases, and 14 bases lay between the germline ends.

The chain employs TRBV7-3 and TRBJ2-7; TRBD2 aligns across 8 bases. Germline V lookup: CDR1 SGHTA, CDR2 FQGTGA. The CDR3 extends over 14 amino acids. V trimming: 5 bases; J trimming: 3 bases; junction bases outside the gene matches: 6. The DNA of the CDR3 is TGTGCCAGCAGCGTGAGCGGGGGTGACTACGAGCAGTACTTC. Residues: CASSVSGGDYEQYF.

This clonotype came up many times. The chain links TRBV29-1 to TRBJ1-5; D is undetermined. Germline CDR1 is SQVTM and CDR2 is ANQGSEA. Trimming removed 7 bases from V and 11 bases from J, with 18 bases in between. This CDR3 has 12 residues. The CDR3 bases are TGCAGCGCCCATAACCCGGGAATGGCCCAGCATTTT. It yields the protein CSAHNPGMAQHF.

There are many counts of this clonotype. The chain employs TRBV7-2 and TRBJ1-2, with TRBD1 as a possible D gene (6 bases). The V gene lost 4 bases and the J gene lost 5 bases, with 23 bases spanning the gap. This CDR3 region has 17 residues. CDR1 and CDR2 (germline): SGHTA, FQGNSA. As DNA, the CDR3 is TGTGCCAGCAGCTCTCCTCGACAGGACGGGATCAGATATGGCTACACCTTC. This encodes CASSSPRQDGIRYGYTF.

This clonotype was recorded at least ten times. The chain couples TRBV5-1 to TRBJ2-3, with no clear D. The CDR3 covers 13 residues. V lost 0 bases and J 2 bases, leaving 4 bases between the germline ends. Per the germline V gene, CDR1 is SGHRS and CDR2 is YFSETQ. The CDR3 reads CASSLGLTDTQYF. In DNA, the CDR3 is TGCGCCAGCAGCTTGGGACTCACAGATACGCAGTATTTT.

The rearrangement joins TRBV4-2 to TRBJ2-7, with TRBD2 matching 11 bases. Germline V gene sequence: CDR1 LGHNA, CDR2 YNFKEQ. This CDR3 region has 18 residues. Unmatched junction bases numbered 9, after V lost 0 bases and J lost 2 bases. In DNA form, the CDR3 reads TGTGCCAGCAGCCAAGAAGCGGGGACTAGCGGTCTAACCTACGAGCAGTACTTC. This translates into CASSQEAGTSGLTYEQYF.

The chain couples TRBV5-1 to TRBJ2-3; 11 nucleotides agree with TRBD2. The CDR3 is made up of 16 amino acids. With 4 bases clipped from V and 3 bases from J, the junction kept 7 bases outside the gene matches. The germline gives CDR1 SGHRS, CDR2 YFSETQ. As DNA, the CDR3 is TGCGCCAGCAGCCTCCCTAGCGGGGGGCCGACAGATACGCAGTATTTT. It codes for CASSLPSGGPTDTQYF.

The J gene is TRBJ2-1, the V gene TRBV5-1, with TRBD2 as a possible D gene (5 bases). CDR3 length: 15 residues. V was pared by 1 base and J by 3 bases, with 11 bases between. CDR1 is SGHRS and CDR2 is YFSETQ in the germline V gene. The DNA for the CDR3 is TGCGCCAGCAGCTTGACGGGAACCCACTACAATGAGCAGTTCTTC. Protein: CASSLTGTHYNEQFF.

A word on this clonotype: This could be a read error, since a much larger clone is one nucleotide away. The chain recombines TRBV12-3 or TRBV12-4 with TRBJ2-7, with D uncertain. CDR3 length equals 12 residues. CDR3 protein: CASRSFSYEQSF. The CDR3 DNA is TGTGCCAGCAGGAGCTTCTCCTACGAGCAGTCCTTC.

The genes are TRBV25-1 and TRBJ2-1; D is ambiguous. Trimming took 6 bases from V and 1 from J, leaving 22 bases between them. The CDR3 consists of 18 residues. Germline CDR1 and CDR2: MGHDK and SYGVNS. As DNA, the CDR3 is TGTGCCAGCAGCGAACCCGTAACGACCCAATCTTCCTACAATGAGCAGTTCTTC. As protein: CASSEPVTTQSSYNEQFF.

The J gene is TRBJ2-1, the V gene TRBV28, with 12 bases fitting TRBD2. The CDR3 is 16 residues long. Trimming cost V 3 bases and J 8 bases; bases outside gene matches: 8. Looked up from germline, CDR1 is MDHEN and CDR2 is SYDVKM. The CDR3 DNA is TGTGCCAGCAGTTTCCCCACTAGCGGGGGGTTTGATGAGCAGTTCTTC. It is translated as CASSFPTSGGFDEQFF.